This passage covers 22 T cell receptor beta chains from one sample sequenced in a study of early T cells in non-severe SARS-CoV-2 infection. MiXCR, applied by TCRdb to the 5' RACE reads, yields one record per CDR3 protein. The table lists 40,000 to 55,000 distinct CDR3 sequences, approximately 13% of them singletons. Sequenced input: whole blood. The receptors stem from an adult who was a healthcare worker with PCR-confirmed SARS-CoV-2 infection or an uninfected control (not recorded which).

The J gene is TRBJ1-1, the V gene TRBV5-6; D is unclear. Germline loops: CDR1 SGHDT, CDR2 YYEEEE. This CDR3 comprises 14 residues. V was pared by 0 bases and J by 0 bases, with 6 bases between. CDR3 in amino acids: CASSLGAVNTEAFF. DNA of the CDR3: TGTGCCAGCAGCTTGGGTGCAGTGAACACTGAAGCTTTCTTT.

This clonotype has at least ten counts. The rearrangement links TRBV20-1 to TRBJ2-1; no clear D gene. Germline CDR1 reads DFQATT; CDR2 reads SNEGSKA (reference sequence). V lost 1 base and J 7 bases, leaving 8 bases between the germline ends. The CDR3 covers 12 residues. CDR3 loop: CSARGLTNEQFF. The CDR3 nucleotides read TGCAGTGCTAGAGGGCTAACGAATGAGCAGTTCTTC.

Note on this clonotype: The junction shows a germline mismatch at one end, possibly a read error. This chain links TRBV18 with TRBJ1-1; D is unresolved. Germline V gives CDR1 KGHSH, CDR2 LQKENI. CDR3 length equals 17 residues. The CDR3 is CTSSPLPPQRGNTEAFF. In nucleotides, the CDR3 is TGTACCAGCTCACCACTGCCCCCACAACGGGGGAACACTGAAGCTTTCTTT.

The table lists this clonotype with many counts. This rearrangement joins TRBV21-1 to TRBJ2-3; the D segment call TRBD1 is taken from the table without a DNA check. TRBV21-1 is shown as a pseudogene. This CDR3 has 11 residues. The CDR3 nucleotides read TGTGCCACCCTGTACACAGATACGCAGTATTTT. Protein: CATLYTDTQYF.

The chain recombines TRBV5-1 with TRBJ2-5; D is possibly TRBD2 (6 bases). Germline V lookup: CDR1 SGHRS, CDR2 YFSETQ. The CDR3 is 12 residues long. The V and J ends lost 5 bases and 5 bases respectively, with 10 bases between them. This chain's CDR3 is CASSTEGETQYF. CDR3 coding DNA: TGCGCCAGCAGTACGGAGGGGGAGACCCAGTACTTC.

At least ten counts were recorded for this clonotype. V is TRBV30 and J is TRBJ1-1; TRBD1 matches at 9 bases. CDR3 length: 15 residues. Trimming at V came to 3 bases and at J to 1 base, leaving 6 bases not matched to a gene. Germline assignment: CDR1 GTSNPN and CDR2 SVGIG (reference sequence). CDR3: CAWRALDRGNTEAFF. The CDR3 nucleotides read TGTGCCTGGAGGGCATTGGACAGGGGGAACACTGAAGCTTTCTTT.

This clonotype occurred a few times. This rearrangement joins TRBV12-3 or TRBV12-4 to TRBJ2-5; the match to TRBD1 covers 7 bases. The CDR3 is made up of 13 amino acids. V trimming: 6 bases; J trimming: 3 bases; junction bases outside the gene matches: 4. The CDR3 region has the DNA TGTGCCAGCAGAGCCGACAGGGAAGAGACCCAGTACTTC. Residues: CASRADREETQYF.

This clonotype was seen ten or more times. The chain joins TRBV6-6 to TRBJ1-3, with a possible D match to TRBD1 (6 bases). Trimming shortened V by 5 bases and J by 2 bases, and 13 bases separated the two germline ends. This CDR3 is built from 15 residues. Germline V gene lookup returns CDR1 MNHNY and CDR2 SVGAGI (reference sequence). The CDR3 here is CASSKQGNTGNTIYF. The CDR3 DNA reads TGTGCCAGCAGTAAACAGGGTAATACTGGAAACACCATATATTTT.

This clonotype was recorded at least ten times. The V call is TRBV7-2, the J call TRBJ2-3, with TRBD1 matching over 7 bases. The ends lost 5 bases at V and 1 base at J; junction bases unmatched: 9. This CDR3 is 16 amino acids long. Germline V lookup: CDR1 SGHTA, CDR2 FQGNSA. DNA for the CDR3: TGTGCCAGCAGCCTCGCCCGGACAGGTGGCACAGATACGCAGTATTTT. Translation gives CASSLARTGGTDTQYF.

This clonotype was observed a few times. This chain links TRBV9 with TRBJ1-2; no reliable D call. CDR1 and CDR2 (germline): SGDLS, YYNGEE. Trimming shortened V by 0 bases and J by 1 base, and 16 bases separated the two germline ends. The CDR3 runs to 17 residues. The CDR3 coding sequence is TGTGCCAGCAGCGTAGGCCCGACCCGAACCTATAACTATGGCTACACCTTC. Translated: CASSVGPTRTYNYGYTF. Using reference TRBV9 and TRBJ1-2 for the parts outside the CDR3, the full variable domain is DSGVTQTPKHLITATGQRVTLRCSPRSGDLSVYWYQQSLDQGLQFLIQYYNGEERAKGNILERFSAQQFPDLHSELNLSSLELGDSALYFCASSVGPTRTYNYGYTFGSGTRLTVV.

This clonotype was observed many times. This chain links TRBV7-8 with TRBJ2-1, with D perhaps TRBD1 (6 bases). The CDR3 extends over 16 amino acids. The V end was cut by 5 bases, the J end by 3 bases, with 17 bases between. The germline gives CDR1 SGHVS, CDR2 FQNEAQ. Written as DNA, the CDR3 is TGTGCCAGCAGCCTCAGGGGTTCAGGGGACTACAATGAGCAGTTCTTC. Its translation is CASSLRGSGDYNEQFF.

This clonotype was observed a few times. This chain links TRBV6-6 with TRBJ1-5; TRBD1 matches at 9 bases. The CDR3 spans 16 residues. CDR1 and CDR2 from the germline V gene are MNHNY and SVGAGI (reference sequence). Germline trimming cut 2 bases from V and 2 bases from J; bases unmatched to any gene: 4. CDR3 amino acids: CASSYIQGAGNQPQHF. As DNA, the CDR3 is TGTGCCAGCAGTTACATACAGGGGGCAGGCAATCAGCCCCAGCATTTT.

This clonotype showed up many times. The V call is TRBV2, the J call TRBJ1-5; no clear D gene. The CDR3 is made up of 16 amino acids. Trimming took 4 bases from V and 2 from J, leaving 15 bases between them. The V gene's germline CDR1 is SNHLY and CDR2 FYNNEI. Written as DNA, the CDR3 is TGTGCCAGCAGTGTTAGATTTCTAGATGGCAATCAGCCCCAGCATTTT. Translation gives CASSVRFLDGNQPQHF.

This clonotype occurred a few times. The CDR3, as DNA: TGTGCCACCAGTGATTCGGACAGGGCCGGGGAGCTGTTTTTT. Its protein is CATSDSDRAGELFF. The chain links TRBV24-1 to TRBJ2-2, with 8 bases identical to TRBD1. The CDR3 covers 14 residues. The junction had 1 base not matched to a gene; V was cut back by 2 bases and J by 6 bases. Germline CDR1 and CDR2: KGHDR and SFDVKD.

The chain is built from TRBV4-1 and TRBJ1-2, with no clear D. Trimming removed 3 bases from V and 2 bases from J, with 10 bases in between. This CDR3 is 14 amino acids long. The germline CDR1 and CDR2 sequences are MGHRA and YSYEKL. The CDR3: CASSHPRPNYGYTF. The CDR3 coding sequence is TGCGCCAGCAGCCATCCCCGTCCCAACTATGGCTACACCTTC.

This clonotype was counted at least ten times. V is TRBV25-1 and J is TRBJ1-2, with TRBD1 identical over 10 bases. CDR3 length: 16 amino acids. With 3 bases clipped from V and 8 bases from J, the junction kept 12 bases outside the gene matches. Per the germline V gene, CDR1 is MGHDK and CDR2 is SYGVNS. CDR3 in amino acids: CASSDPRTGGSSGYTF. The CDR3 DNA sequence: TGTGCCAGCAGTGATCCTAGGACAGGGGGAAGTTCGGGCTACACCTTC.

This clonotype was seen a few times. The chain combines TRBV28 with TRBJ1-1, with a tentative D call TRBD1 (5 bases). Trimming removed 3 bases at V and 5 bases at J, with 7 bases between. CDR1 MDHEN and CDR2 SYDVKM come from the germline V gene. The CDR3 is 12 residues long. DNA for the CDR3: TGTGCCAGCAGTTTCGGGGGGACTGAAGCTTTCTTT. Translating it yields CASSFGGTEAFF.

The V gene is TRBV5-1, the J gene TRBJ1-6, with 7 bases identical to TRBD1. This CDR3 has 16 amino acids. Trimming took 0 bases from V and 3 from J; bases not matched to a gene: 3. Germline values: CDR1 SGHRS, CDR2 YFSETQ. The CDR3 here is CASSLGPGGYNSPLHF. In DNA form, the CDR3 reads TGCGCCAGCAGCTTGGGGCCAGGGGGCTATAATTCACCCCTCCACTTT. The variable domain in full, completed from reference TRBV5-1 and TRBJ1-6, reads KAGVTQTPRYLIKTRGQQVTLSCSPISGHRSVSWYQQTPGQGLQFLFEYFSETQRNKGNFPGRFSGRQFSNSRSEMNVSTLELGDSALYLCASSLGPGGYNSPLHFGNGTRLTVT.

J is TRBJ2-2 and V is TRBV4-1; 7 positions agree with TRBD1. The CDR3 covers 14 residues. V shed 0 bases and J 9 bases; nucleotides not matched to a gene: 4. Germline lookup yields CDR1 MGHRA and CDR2 YSYEKL. The CDR3 protein is CASSQDHRGRELFF. The CDR3 nucleotides are TGCGCCAGCAGCCAAGATCACAGGGGAAGGGAGCTGTTTTTT.

This clonotype has a handful of counts. The chain carries TRBV6-4 and TRBJ2-6; D unresolved. The germline V and J ends were trimmed by 4 bases and 2 bases, with 12 bases remaining between them. CDR1 and CDR2 (germline): MRHNA, SNTAGT. There are 16 residues in the CDR3. Here the CDR3 reads CASSAQGVTGANVLTF. CDR3 DNA sequence: TGTGCCAGCAGTGCCCAAGGTGTTACTGGGGCCAACGTCCTGACTTTC.

This clonotype was picked up a small number of times. This rearrangement joins TRBV28 to TRBJ2-2; 9 bases are shared with TRBD1. V was clipped by 8 bases and J by 6 bases; unmatched bases: 7. Germline V gives CDR1 MDHEN, CDR2 SYDVKM. The CDR3 loop spans 14 amino acids. DNA of the CDR3: TGTGCCAGCTGGGACAGGGAAAGGGCCGGGGAGCTGTTTTTT. This sequence encodes CASWDRERAGELFF.

This clonotype was seen many times. This sequence joins TRBV30 and TRBJ1-1; possibly TRBD1 for D (5 bases). Trimming removed 2 bases at V and 4 bases at J, with 20 bases between. This CDR3 has 16 amino acids. Looked up from germline, CDR1 is GTSNPN and CDR2 is SVGIG (reference sequence). The CDR3 nucleotides are TGTGCCTGGAGTCTTCGTAGCCTGGGTAGGGGCACTGAAGCTTTCTTT. Residues: CAWSLRSLGRGTEAFF.